Described below is a single T cell receptor beta chain sequence and its context. The antigen is undetermined. The PCR employed 60 Vbeta primers together with 13 Jbeta primers. Sequenced by immunoSEQ multiplex PCR; TCRdb stores in-frame clones only, minus some. The sample yields about 140,000 clones, 65% to 80% seen once. This sample is drawn from a study of cytomegalovirus exposure and HLA in healthy donors. Study details: For the approximately 390 genotyped donors, about 79% fell within the Caucasian-associated ancestry cluster. Study conclusions and caveats: Many donors shared some public TCRs, even though most TCR sequences were rare. The study assumed roughly uniform donor sequencing depth for presence/absence analyses. Because they were indistinguishable, some V segments, including TRBV6-2 and TRBV6-3, were excluded.

V lost 2 bases and J lost 6, with 7 bases in between. The CDR3 runs 12 residues. Germline lookup yields CDR1 MNHNS and CDR2 SASEGT. The sequencing sample was made of PBMCs. The receptor was isolated from a woman in her 30s in good health and CMV-seronegative. The gene calls are TRBV6-1 and TRBJ1-1, with D tentatively TRBD1 (5 bases). The CDR3 spells CASSEQGPEAFF. CDR3 nucleotides: TGTGCCAGCAGTGAACAGGGCCCTGAAGCTTTCTTT.